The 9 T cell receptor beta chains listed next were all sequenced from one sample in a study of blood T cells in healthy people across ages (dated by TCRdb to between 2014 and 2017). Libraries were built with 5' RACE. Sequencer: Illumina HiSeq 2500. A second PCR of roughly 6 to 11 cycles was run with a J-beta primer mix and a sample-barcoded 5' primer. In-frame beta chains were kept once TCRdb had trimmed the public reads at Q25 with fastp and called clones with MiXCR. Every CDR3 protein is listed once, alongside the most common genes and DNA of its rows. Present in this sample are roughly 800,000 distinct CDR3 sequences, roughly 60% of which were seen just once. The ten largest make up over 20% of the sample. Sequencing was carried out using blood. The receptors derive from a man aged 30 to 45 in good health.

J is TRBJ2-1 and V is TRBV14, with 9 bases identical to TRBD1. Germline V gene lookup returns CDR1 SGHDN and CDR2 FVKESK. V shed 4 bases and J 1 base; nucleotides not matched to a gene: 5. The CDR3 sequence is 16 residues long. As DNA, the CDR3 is TGTGCCAGCAGCCGGATGGACAGGGGTTCCTACAATGAGCAGTTCTTC. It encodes CASSRMDRGSYNEQFF.

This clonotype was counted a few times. CDR3 bases: TGTGCCAGCGGCCCCGGTGACAATGAGCAGTTCTTC. It encodes CASGPGDNEQFF. The chain uses TRBV7-9 and TRBJ2-1; D is uncertain. In germline, CDR1 is SEHNR, CDR2 FQNEAQ (reference sequence). Trimming cost V 8 bases and J 5 bases, with 10 bases left between them. The CDR3 is 12 amino acids.

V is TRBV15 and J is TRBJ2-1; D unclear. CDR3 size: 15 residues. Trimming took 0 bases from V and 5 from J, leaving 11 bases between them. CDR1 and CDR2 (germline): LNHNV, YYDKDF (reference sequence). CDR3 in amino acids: CATSRDGYSDNEQFF. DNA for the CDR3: TGTGCCACCAGCAGAGATGGGTACTCGGACAATGAGCAGTTCTTC.

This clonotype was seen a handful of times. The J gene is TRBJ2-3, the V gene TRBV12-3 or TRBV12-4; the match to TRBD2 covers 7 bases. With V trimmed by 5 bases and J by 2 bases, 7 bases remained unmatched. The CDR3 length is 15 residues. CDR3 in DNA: TGTGCCAGCAGTACAACAGCGGGGCCCACAGATACGCAGTATTTT. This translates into CASSTTAGPTDTQYF.

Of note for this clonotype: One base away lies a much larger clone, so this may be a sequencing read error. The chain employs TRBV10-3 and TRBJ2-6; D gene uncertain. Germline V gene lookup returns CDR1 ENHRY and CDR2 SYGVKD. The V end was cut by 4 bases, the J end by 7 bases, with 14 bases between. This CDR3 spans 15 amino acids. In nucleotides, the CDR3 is TGTGCCATCAGTGGGTCGACCGGTACAGCCAACGTCCTGACTTTC. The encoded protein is CAISGSTGTANVLTF.

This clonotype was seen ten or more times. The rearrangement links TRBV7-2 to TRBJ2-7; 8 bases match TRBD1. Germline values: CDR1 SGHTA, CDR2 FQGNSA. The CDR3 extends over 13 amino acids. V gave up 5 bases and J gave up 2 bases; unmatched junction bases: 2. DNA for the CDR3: TGTGCCAGCAGCCGGGACAGGACCTACGAGCAGTACTTC. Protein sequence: CASSRDRTYEQYF.

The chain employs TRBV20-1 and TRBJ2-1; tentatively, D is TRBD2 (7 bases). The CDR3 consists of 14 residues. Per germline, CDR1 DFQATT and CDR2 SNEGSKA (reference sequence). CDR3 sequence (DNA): TGCAGCGGGGGGCCGACTCTTGGTTTCAATGAGCAGTTCTTC. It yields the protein CSGGPTLGFNEQFF.

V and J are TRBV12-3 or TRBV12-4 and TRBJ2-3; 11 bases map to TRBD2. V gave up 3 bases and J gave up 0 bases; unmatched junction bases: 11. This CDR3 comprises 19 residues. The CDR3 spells CASSFATLAGGTSTDTQYF. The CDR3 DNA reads TGTGCCAGCAGTTTTGCCACGCTAGCGGGGGGCACTAGCACAGATACGCAGTATTTT.

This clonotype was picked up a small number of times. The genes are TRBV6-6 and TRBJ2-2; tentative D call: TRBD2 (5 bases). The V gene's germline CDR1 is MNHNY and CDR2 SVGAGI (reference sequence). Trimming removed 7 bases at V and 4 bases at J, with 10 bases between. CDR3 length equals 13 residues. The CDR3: CASTPRVTGELFF. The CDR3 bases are TGTGCCAGCACGCCGAGGGTCACCGGGGAGCTGTTTTTT.